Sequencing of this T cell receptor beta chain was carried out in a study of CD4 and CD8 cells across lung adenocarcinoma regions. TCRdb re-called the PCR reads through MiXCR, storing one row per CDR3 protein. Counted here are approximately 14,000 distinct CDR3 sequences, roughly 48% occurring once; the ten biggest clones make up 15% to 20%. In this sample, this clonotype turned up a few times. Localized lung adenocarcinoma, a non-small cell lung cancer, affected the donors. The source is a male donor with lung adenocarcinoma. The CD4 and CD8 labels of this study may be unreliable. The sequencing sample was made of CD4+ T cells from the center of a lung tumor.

The CDR3 is CSASKNRGGNSPLHF. CDR3 coding DNA: TGCAGTGCTAGCAAAAACAGGGGTGGGAATTCACCCCTCCACTTT. The V gene is TRBV20-1, the J gene TRBJ1-6; 7 bases align to TRBD1. The CDR3 covers 15 residues. V dropped 3 bases and J dropped 7; count of bases not matched to a gene: 9. CDR1 and CDR2 from the germline V gene are DFQATT and SNEGSKA (reference sequence).